The sequence of this T cell receptor beta chain was determined in a study of somatic mutations in cytotoxic T cells in rheumatoid arthritis. In germline, CDR1 is SGHNT, CDR2 YYREEE (reference sequence). The ends were cut back, 2 bases at V and 8 bases at J, with 7 bases in the middle. The CDR3 consists of 11 residues. Here immunoSEQ multiplex PCR was the method, and the copy in TCRdb shows in-frame clones only, minus some. In the table there are 27,000 or so clones, about 87% of which are singletons. The chain joins TRBV5-4 to TRBJ1-2, with D possibly TRBD1 on 5 matching bases. This sequence originates from an adult with rheumatoid arthritis. The sequencing sample was made of CD8+ T cells sorted from blood. The CDR3 DNA follows: TGTGCCAGCAGCTTCCGGGGGGGCTACACCTTC. Residues: CASSFRGGYTF.